The TCR beta chain under discussion was sequenced for a study of response to subunit inactivated influenza vaccine. A note on this clonotype: Its antigen remains unknown.

Germline CDR1 reads SGHTA; CDR2 reads FQGNSA. V was pared by 2 bases and J by 7 bases, with 17 bases between. The CDR3 sequence is 15 residues long. General study points: Authors suggested each seasonal flu vaccination may recruit only limited numbers of new T cells.

TCRdb itself ran the RT-PCR reads through MiXCR, one entry per CDR3 protein. This table holds about 650,000 distinct CDR3 sequences, 15% to 18% found once. This chain joins TRBV7-2 and TRBJ1-1, with D perhaps TRBD1 (6 bases). Specimen: PBMCs from blood, collected roughly 12 days after vaccination. The receptor was isolated from a man in his fifties who received an inactivated influenza vaccine. This CDR3 reads CASSLNGMGRGEAFF. The CDR3 DNA is TGTGCCAGCAGCTTAAACGGCATGGGCAGGGGTGAAGCTTTCTTT.